The 31 T cell receptor beta chains below come from one sample, sequenced in a study of response to subunit inactivated influenza vaccine. TCRdb re-analysed the RT-PCR reads in MiXCR, keeping a single row per CDR3 protein. This repertoire shows 800,000 to 1,000,000 distinct CDR3 sequences, less than 25% found once; its top ten account for about 9.4%. This material consisted of PBMCs from blood, taken about 5 days after vaccination. The receptor source for this set is a man in his fifties or sixties who received an inactivated influenza vaccine.

In its sample, this clonotype was seen a few times. The J gene is TRBJ2-3, the V gene TRBV9, with TRBD1 as a possible D gene (7 bases). V dropped 0 bases and J dropped 1 base, with 12 bases sitting between them. This CDR3 comprises 16 residues. CDR1 and CDR2 from the germline V gene are SGDLS and YYNGEE. CDR3 DNA: TGTGCCAGCAGCGTAGAGGACAGGAGGGGCACAGATACGCAGTATTTT. Its translation is CASSVEDRRGTDTQYF.

The sample holds a few counts of this clonotype. The chain links TRBV20-1 to TRBJ2-7, with D possibly called TRBD1 or TRBD2 (5 bases each). Germline-derived CDR1 and CDR2 are DFQATT and SNEGSKA (reference sequence). This CDR3 has 16 amino acids. Trimming took off 0 bases at V and 0 bases at J, with 15 bases between the two ends. The CDR3 is CSARDRVGTPSYEQYF. CDR3 DNA sequence: TGCAGTGCTAGAGATAGGGTGGGGACCCCCTCCTACGAGCAGTACTTC.

This clonotype was recorded a few times. The CDR3 spells CSARDQVSEAFF. CDR3 sequence (DNA): TGCAGTGCTAGAGATCAAGTATCTGAAGCTTTCTTT. J is TRBJ1-1 and V is TRBV20-1; D is unclear. This CDR3 has 12 amino acids. Trimming took 0 bases from V and 6 from J, leaving 8 bases between them. CDR1 DFQATT and CDR2 SNEGSKA come from the germline V gene (reference sequence).

This clonotype appeared a few times. The V call is TRBV7-2, the J call TRBJ2-7, with 7 bases identical to TRBD1. Germline CDR1 is SGHTA and CDR2 is FQGNSA. The CDR3 contains 14 residues. V lost 8 bases to trimming and J lost 2 bases; unmatched junction nucleotides: 9. This CDR3 reads CASSPPGTAYEQYF. In DNA, the CDR3 is TGTGCCAGCTCACCCCCCGGGACAGCCTACGAGCAGTACTTC.

A few counts support this clonotype. This rearrangement joins TRBV10-3 to TRBJ2-5; 7 nucleotides align to TRBD2. Germline V gene lookup returns CDR1 ENHRY and CDR2 SYGVKD. CDR3 length: 15 amino acids. V lost 2 bases to trimming and J lost 5 bases; unmatched junction nucleotides: 8. CDR3 loop: CAISEAKNGRETQYF. The CDR3 DNA reads TGTGCCATCAGTGAGGCGAAAAACGGGAGGGAGACCCAGTACTTC.

The V and J genes are TRBV7-2 and TRBJ1-3; 8 nucleotides line up with TRBD1. This CDR3 is 15 amino acids long. Germline CDR1 SGHTA, CDR2 FQGNSA. Trimming at V came to 2 bases and at J to 2 bases, leaving 2 bases not matched to a gene. The DNA of the CDR3 is TGTGCCAGCAGCTTATCAGGGGGCGCTGGAAACACCATATATTTT. Its translation: CASSLSGGAGNTIYF. The complete variable domain, with remaining parts taken from reference TRBV7-2 and TRBJ1-3, reads GAGVSQSPSNKVTEKGKDVELRCDPISGHTALYWYRQSLGQGLEFLIYFQGNSAPDKSGLPSDRFSAERTGGSVSTLTIQRTQQEDSAVYLCASSLSGGAGNTIYFGEGSWLTVV.

The rearrangement links TRBV12-3 or TRBV12-4 to TRBJ2-1; 15 bases match TRBD2. CDR3 size: 17 residues. V trimming: 4 bases; J trimming: 4 bases; junction bases outside the gene matches: 5. The DNA of the CDR3 is TGTGCCAGCAGTTCTAGGGGACTAGCGGGGGGTTACAATGAGCAGTTCTTC. Translating it yields CASSSRGLAGGYNEQFF.

CDR3 sequence reads: CASSSRGTATSYEQYF. CDR3 nucleotide sequence: TGTGCCAGCAGTTCCCGAGGGACAGCTACCTCCTACGAGCAGTACTTC. The chain recombines TRBV28 with TRBJ2-7; 7 bases match TRBD1. Germline V lookup: CDR1 MDHEN, CDR2 SYDVKM. There are 16 residues in the CDR3. V trimming: 4 bases; J trimming: 0 bases; junction bases outside the gene matches: 9.

The chain carries TRBV7-2 and TRBJ1-1; D might be TRBD1 (5 bases). With 5 bases removed from V and 7 bases from J, the gap between germline ends came to 17 bases. The CDR3 totals 14 residues. Germline V gene data show CDR1 as SGHTA and CDR2 as FQGNSA. CDR3 protein: CASSNGGIGVEAFF. DNA of the CDR3: TGTGCCAGCAGCAATGGGGGGATCGGGGTTGAAGCTTTCTTT.

CDR3: CASSLANSEKLFF. The CDR3 nucleotides read TGTGCCAGCAGCTTAGCGAATAGTGAAAAACTGTTTTTT. This chain uses TRBV7-6 with TRBJ1-4, with no clear D. The germline V gene has CDR1 SGHVS and CDR2 FNYEAQ. The CDR3 totals 13 residues. V shed 0 bases and J shed 7 bases, with 6 bases lying between them.

This clonotype was detected ten times or more. The V and J genes are TRBV15 and TRBJ2-3; D possibly corresponds to TRBD2 (6 bases). The V and J ends lost 6 bases and 1 base respectively, with 8 bases between them. Looked up from germline, CDR1 is LNHNV and CDR2 is YYDKDF (reference sequence). The length of the CDR3 is 13 residues. The CDR3 DNA reads as TGTGCCACCAGTCGCGGGGGCACAGATACGCAGTATTTT. Its translation is CATSRGGTDTQYF.

The CDR3 nucleotides are TGCGCCAGCAGCTTGGCCCCAGGGGGGGGGACTGAAGCTTTCTTT. This codes for CASSLAPGGGTEAFF. The rearrangement links TRBV5-1 to TRBJ1-1; TRBD1 matches at 7 bases. CDR1 is SGHRS, CDR2 YFSETQ, per germline. V was pared by 0 bases and J by 5 bases, with 7 bases of the junction left unmatched. The CDR3 spans 15 residues.

This clonotype was seen a handful of times. The chain couples TRBV6-5 to TRBJ2-5; 7 nucleotides match TRBD1. Trimming cost V 0 bases and J 2 bases; bases outside gene matches: 6. The CDR3 spans 16 residues. Germline CDR1 MNHEY, CDR2 SVGAGI. This chain's CDR3 is CASSYSRAGGQETQYF. As DNA, the CDR3 is TGTGCCAGCAGTTACTCGCGGGCAGGGGGACAAGAGACCCAGTACTTC.

The chain carries TRBV6-1 and TRBJ2-7; 8 nucleotides line up with TRBD1. J lost 5 bases, V lost 5 bases, and 8 bases had no gene match. There are 14 residues in the CDR3. CDR1 MNHNS and CDR2 SASEGT come from the germline V gene. As DNA, the CDR3 is TGTGCCAGCAGTACACGGACAGGGAAGGACGAGCAGTACTTC. Its protein product is CASSTRTGKDEQYF.

This clonotype was counted only a few times. CDR3 DNA: TGTGCCAGCAGCCAAGAGGAGATGACTGGGGAGCAGTACTTC. Amino acids: CASSQEEMTGEQYF. The rearrangement links TRBV4-2 to TRBJ2-7, with D unclear. The CDR3 runs 14 residues. CDR1 LGHNA and CDR2 YNFKEQ come from the germline V gene. Trimming cost V 0 bases and J 7 bases, with 13 bases left between them.

The chain recombines TRBV29-1 with TRBJ2-7, with a tentative D call TRBD1 (6 bases). Deletions cut 7 bases from V and 4 bases from J, with 26 bases between. CDR3 length: 16 amino acids. Germline CDR1 is SQVTM and CDR2 is ANQGSEA. The CDR3 sequence: CSAQLSSGVSLYEQYF. The DNA for the CDR3 is TGCAGCGCCCAACTATCGTCAGGGGTAAGCTTGTACGAGCAGTACTTC.

This clonotype was detected only a few times. The rearrangement uses TRBV30 and TRBJ2-1, with D unresolved. The CDR3 has 14 residues. The germline CDR1 and CDR2 sequences are GTSNPN and SVGIG (reference sequence). V shed 4 bases and J shed 0 bases, with 10 bases lying between them. CDR3 coding DNA: TGTGCCTGGAAGTTTAGCCTCTCCTACAATGAGCAGTTCTTC. This codes for CAWKFSLSYNEQFF.

This chain links TRBV7-9 with TRBJ2-7; D gene unclear. Germline assignment: CDR1 SEHNR and CDR2 FQNEAQ (reference sequence). V lost 2 bases and J 5 bases, leaving 13 bases between the germline ends. CDR3 length: 14 amino acids. CDR3 protein: CASSLRVRGDEQYF. For the CDR3, the DNA is TGTGCCAGCAGCTTAAGGGTCCGAGGCGACGAGCAGTACTTC.

The table lists this clonotype with many counts. V gene TRBV20-1 combines with J gene TRBJ2-5; 8 bases are shared with TRBD1. The germline CDR1 and CDR2 sequences are DFQATT and SNEGSKA (reference sequence). Germline trimming cut 6 bases from V and 4 bases from J; bases unmatched to any gene: 13. The CDR3 extends over 15 amino acids. The CDR3 region has the DNA TGCAGTGCAATCCTCCAGGGGGCGCGGACAGAGACCCAGTACTTC. Residues: CSAILQGARTETQYF.

The chain recombines TRBV4-3 with TRBJ2-2; a weak D match, TRBD1 (5 bases). The CDR3 sequence is 15 residues long. The germline V gene encodes CDR1 LGHNA and CDR2 YSLEER. V shed 1 base and J shed 8 bases, with 14 bases lying between them. The CDR3 spells CASSQGLQDLGELFF. CDR3 sequence (DNA): TGCGCCAGCAGCCAAGGTCTACAGGATTTAGGGGAGCTGTTTTTT.

This clonotype was seen more than once but under ten times. CDR3 DNA sequence: TGTGCCATCAGTGAGTCTCTAGCGGGACCACTATTCGAACAGTACTTC. Encoded protein: CAISESLAGPLFEQYF. The rearrangement links TRBV10-3 to TRBJ2-7, with TRBD2 matching 9 bases. The CDR3 is made up of 16 amino acids. The germline V gene encodes CDR1 ENHRY and CDR2 SYGVKD. V gave up 0 bases and J gave up 10 bases; unmatched junction bases: 13.

A few counts support this clonotype. This chain connects TRBV29-1 to TRBJ1-1; 7 nucleotides line up with TRBD1. The CDR3 is 13 residues long. Germline loops: CDR1 SQVTM, CDR2 ANQGSEA. V lost 7 bases and J lost 0; bases outside the gene matches: 5. The CDR3 region is CSAEGQMNTEAFF. As DNA, the CDR3 is TGCAGCGCCGAGGGACAGATGAACACTGAAGCTTTCTTT.

V is TRBV3-1 and J is TRBJ2-3, with 9 bases that match TRBD2. The CDR3 is made up of 15 amino acids. V was clipped by 5 bases and J by 2 bases; unmatched bases: 5. Germline V CDR1 and CDR2: LGHDT, YNNKEL (reference sequence). The CDR3 loop is CASSMGLAHTDTQYF. The CDR3 DNA sequence: TGTGCCAGCAGCATGGGACTAGCCCACACAGATACGCAGTATTTT.

This chain joins TRBV15 and TRBJ2-3; the D is unclear. In germline, CDR1 is LNHNV, CDR2 YYDKDF (reference sequence). The ends were cut back, 1 base at V and 4 bases at J, with 12 bases in the middle. CDR3 length: 15 residues. DNA of the CDR3: TGTGCCACCAGCAGAGGACCCCCGGGTTCAGATACGCAGTATTTT. It translates to CATSRGPPGSDTQYF.

This clonotype was recorded many times. The DNA of the CDR3 is TGTGCCAGCAGTTTCAGGTCGGCAACTAATGAAAAACTGTTTTTT. Its protein product is CASSFRSATNEKLFF. The V gene is TRBV28, the J gene TRBJ1-4; the D is unclear. Germline-derived CDR1 and CDR2 are MDHEN and SYDVKM. V was clipped by 3 bases and J by 0 bases, with 8 bases between them. The CDR3 length is 15 residues. The whole variable domain, filled in from reference TRBV28 and TRBJ1-4, reads DVKVTQSSRYLVKRTGEKVFLECVQDMDHENMFWYRQDPGLGLRLIYFSYDVKMKEKGDIPEGYSVSREKKERFSLILESASTNQTSMYLCASSFRSATNEKLFFGSGTQLSVL.

This clonotype has just a few counts. The chain has TRBV28 and TRBJ2-3; possible D gene TRBD2, 5 bases. CDR1 is MDHEN, CDR2 SYDVKM, per germline. This CDR3 has 15 amino acids. V was clipped by 3 bases and J by 0 bases, with 10 bases between them. In nucleotides, the CDR3 is TGTGCCAGCAGTTTTGAGCTAGCTAGCACAGATACGCAGTATTTT. Its translation: CASSFELASTDTQYF. The full variable domain, in which reference TRBV28 and TRBJ2-3 provide the parts outside the CDR3, is DVKVTQSSRYLVKRTGEKVFLECVQDMDHENMFWYRQDPGLGLRLIYFSYDVKMKEKGDIPEGYSVSREKKERFSLILESASTNQTSMYLCASSFELASTDTQYFGPGTRLTVL.

As concerns this clonotype: Sequence at one end of the junction differs from germline and may be a read error. This chain joins TRBV12-3 or TRBV12-4 and TRBJ2-1, with 7 bases identical to TRBD2. This CDR3 comprises 12 residues. CDR3 in amino acids: CPSSENLGREFF. The DNA of the CDR3 is TGTCCCAGCAGTGAGAATTTGGGGAGGGAGTTCTTC.

The DNA of the CDR3 is TGTGCCAGCAGCCACACCAGGGGGCTCGGAGAAAAACTGTTTTTT. This gives the protein CASSHTRGLGEKLFF. The chain couples TRBV14 to TRBJ1-4, with 8 bases that match TRBD1. Losses at the gene ends were 3 bases for V and 8 bases for J; bases not matched to a gene: 8. CDR1 SGHDN and CDR2 FVKESK come from the germline V gene. This CDR3 has 15 amino acids.

V gene TRBV10-3 combines with J gene TRBJ2-5; D unclear. Trimming pared 2 bases from V and 5 bases from J, leaving 12 bases between. This CDR3 is built from 14 residues. The germline gives CDR1 ENHRY, CDR2 SYGVKD. The CDR3 sequence is CAISENGVRETQYF. DNA of the CDR3: TGTGCCATCAGTGAGAATGGGGTTAGGGAGACCCAGTACTTC.

The rearrangement joins TRBV7-8 to TRBJ2-3, with 9 positions matching TRBD1. Germline V gives CDR1 SGHVS, CDR2 FQNEAQ. Germline trimming cut 1 base from V and 2 bases from J; bases unmatched to any gene: 10. CDR3 length: 18 residues. CDR3 nucleotide sequence: TGTGCCAGCAGCTTAGTAGTGGTGACAGGGGGGTACACAGATACGCAGTATTTT. This translates into CASSLVVVTGGYTDTQYF.

This clonotype was observed a handful of times. The rearrangement links TRBV5-1 to TRBJ1-4; D is uncertain. V lost 4 bases to trimming and J lost 0 bases, with 4 bases between them. The CDR3 consists of 13 residues. Germline V lookup: CDR1 SGHRS, CDR2 YFSETQ. CDR3 sequence (DNA): TGCGCCAGCAGCCTTACAACTAATGAAAAACTGTTTTTT. This codes for CASSLTTNEKLFF. The full variable domain, its missing parts supplied by reference TRBV5-1 and TRBJ1-4, is KAGVTQTPRYLIKTRGQQVTLSCSPISGHRSVSWYQQTPGQGLQFLFEYFSETQRNKGNFPGRFSGRQFSNSRSEMNVSTLELGDSALYLCASSLTTNEKLFFGSGTQLSVL.